The T cell receptor beta chain under discussion was sequenced for a study of blood T cells in healthy people across ages. The V end lost 5 bases, the J end lost 2 bases, and 19 bases lay between the germline ends. This CDR3 spans 16 amino acids. CDR1 SQVTM and CDR2 ANQGSEA come from the germline V gene. General study findings and limits: More naive CD4+ cells and higher diversity marked long-lived donors relative to aged donors. Per million T cells, TCR beta diversity dropped roughly linearly as age increased.

As concerns this clonotype: Its specificity is unknown.

Total RNA extraction produced at least 5.5 micrograms (per sample) for the study. Primers used in a second PCR of roughly 6 to 11 cycles were a sample-barcoded 5' primer and a J-beta primer mix. All cDNA molecules were each tagged by a template-switch adaptor with 12 random nucleotides. TCRdb re-called the 5' RACE reads with MiXCR, one entry per CDR3 protein. The sample consists of approximately 1.5 million distinct CDR3 sequences, almost 35% of them appearing once. Source material: blood. V and J are TRBV29-1 and TRBJ2-1, with D hard to call. This receptor was taken from a woman aged 25 to 39 in good health. CDR3 sequence reads: CSVRTLSEPPYNEQFF. Here the CDR3 DNA reads TGCAGCGTTAGGACCTTGAGCGAACCACCCTACAATGAGCAGTTCTTC.